The 17 T cell receptor beta chains in this list originate from one sample, sequenced in a study of post-analysis software for immune sequencing data. Study results and limitations: Controls showed lower frequencies than patients for several TRBV segments, and TRBV5-6, TRBV5-1 and TRBV20-1 were among these.

TCR beta libraries were prepared from cDNA with unique molecular identifiers. TCRdb redid the calling of the PCR reads with MiXCR, one entry per CDR3 protein. The sample has about 770,000 distinct CDR3 sequences, around 45% seen once; the top ten hold 4.9%. Their antigens remain unidentified. What was sequenced was blood. Source of these receptors: a girl between 10 and 17 years old with multiple sclerosis.

The chain recombines TRBV7-8 with TRBJ2-3, with D uncertain. The germline V gene encodes CDR1 SGHVS and CDR2 FQNEAQ. This CDR3 comprises 14 residues. V was cut by 5 bases and J by 2 bases, with 11 bases left in between. CDR3 region: CASSPLANTDTQYF. The CDR3 region has the DNA TGTGCCAGCAGCCCATTAGCCAACACAGATACGCAGTATTTT.

There are a few counts of this clonotype. The V gene is TRBV28, the J gene TRBJ2-7; D uncertain. CDR3 length: 13 amino acids. Germline CDR1 MDHEN, CDR2 SYDVKM. V was clipped by 4 bases and J by 6 bases, with 13 bases between them. The CDR3: CASSSTPVIEQYF. CDR3 nucleotide sequence: TGTGCCAGCAGTTCCACCCCCGTTATCGAGCAGTACTTC. The variable domain in full, completed from reference TRBV28 and TRBJ2-7, reads DVKVTQSSRYLVKRTGEKVFLECVQDMDHENMFWYRQDPGLGLRLIYFSYDVKMKEKGDIPEGYSVSREKKERFSLILESASTNQTSMYLCASSSTPVIEQYFGPGTRLTVT.

The genes are TRBV4-3 and TRBJ1-4; D is unclear. Trimming took 1 base from V and 2 from J, leaving 14 bases between them. The CDR3 is 17 amino acids. Germline assignment: CDR1 LGHNA and CDR2 YSLEER. This CDR3 reads CASSQGVPGRTNEKLFF. CDR3 in DNA: TGCGCCAGCAGCCAAGGCGTCCCCGGGCGCACTAATGAAAAACTGTTTTTT.

This clonotype has only a few counts. CDR3 in DNA: TGTGCCAGCCGTGCCAGACTAGACGGGGCCAAAAACATTCAGTACTTC. Translated, it gives CASRARLDGAKNIQYF. This sequence joins TRBV13 and TRBJ2-4; tentative D call: TRBD2 (6 bases). Germline CDR1 PRHDT, CDR2 FYEKMQ (reference sequence). The CDR3 contains 16 residues. Trimming shortened V by 8 bases and J by 1 base, and 18 bases separated the two germline ends.

This clonotype was seen only a few times. This chain links TRBV10-3 with TRBJ2-5; 11 bases match TRBD2. TRBJ2-4 explains the end of the DNA better; the J call may be wrong. The CDR3 runs to 19 residues. Germline CDR1 and CDR2: ENHRY and SYGVKD. The CDR3 sequence: CAISAELAGAMGAKNIQYF. The CDR3 DNA follows: TGTGCCATCAGTGCAGAACTAGCGGGAGCCATGGGAGCCAAAAACATTCAGTACTTC.

This rearrangement joins TRBV12-3 or TRBV12-4 to TRBJ2-3, with TRBD1 matching 8 bases. The CDR3 length is 14 residues. J gave up 3 bases and V 6 bases, and 5 bases lay outside the gene matches. The CDR3 region is CASRPTGETDTQYF. The CDR3, as DNA: TGTGCCAGCAGACCGACAGGGGAGACAGATACGCAGTATTTT.

The V gene is TRBV3-1, the J gene TRBJ2-4, with D possibly called TRBD1 or TRBD2 (5 bases each). The J call is in doubt because the DNA end fits TRBJ2-5 better. Germline CDR1 and CDR2: LGHDT and YNNKEL (reference sequence). The CDR3 totals 15 residues. CDR3 protein: CASSLFGTEQETQYF. The DNA for the CDR3 is TGTGCCAGCAGCCTATTCGGGACCGAGCAAGAGACCCAGTACTTC.

This clonotype was seen only a few times. V usage is TRBV20-1 and J usage is TRBJ2-4; the D is unclear. The J call is in doubt because the DNA end fits TRBJ2-7 better. The CDR3 runs to 13 residues. Germline V gene data show CDR1 as DFQATT and CDR2 as SNEGSKA (reference sequence). CDR3 nucleotide sequence: TGCAGTGCTAGAGGGATATCCCCCTACGAGCAGTACTTC. The encoded protein is CSARGISPYEQYF.

The V call is TRBV18, the J call TRBJ2-5; 9 positions match TRBD2. The tail of the sequence fits TRBJ2-7 better, so the J call may be wrong. CDR1 and CDR2 from the germline V gene are KGHSH and LQKENI. This CDR3 region has 17 residues. CDR3 sequence: CASSPRLADHVAYEQYF. The CDR3 bases are TGTGCCAGCTCACCACGACTAGCGGACCACGTCGCCTACGAGCAGTACTTC.

The V gene is TRBV10-3, the J gene TRBJ2-1; the D is unclear. This CDR3 is 12 amino acids long. With 0 bases removed from V and 7 bases from J, the gap between germline ends came to 4 bases. Per germline, CDR1 ENHRY and CDR2 SYGVKD. Here the CDR3 reads CAISESENEQFF. Here the CDR3 DNA reads TGTGCCATCAGTGAGTCAGAAAATGAGCAGTTCTTC.

V is TRBV27 and J is TRBJ2-1, with TRBD2 as a possible D gene (5 bases). The V gene lost 7 bases and the J gene lost 7 bases, with 14 bases spanning the gap. This CDR3 has 13 residues. CDR1 and CDR2 (germline): MNHEY, SMNVEV (reference sequence). CDR3 sequence: CASTRAGMNEQFF. In DNA, the CDR3 is TGTGCCAGCACCAGAGCCGGGATGAATGAGCAGTTCTTC.

V is TRBV10-3 and J is TRBJ2-7; 12 bases are a match to TRBD2. Trimming cost V 4 bases and J 0 bases; bases outside gene matches: 1. The germline CDR1 and CDR2 sequences are ENHRY and SYGVKD. This CDR3 has 15 residues. This chain's CDR3 is CAISATSGSSYEQYF. The CDR3 nucleotides are TGTGCCATCAGTGCGACTAGCGGGAGCTCCTACGAGCAGTACTTC.

This clonotype appeared a few times. This sequence joins TRBV10-1 and TRBJ2-3; D is undetermined. V shed 0 bases and J shed 4 bases, with 8 bases lying between them. The germline V gene encodes CDR1 WNHNN and CDR2 SYGVQD (reference sequence). This CDR3 has 14 residues. The CDR3 here is CASSESRSPDTQYF. As DNA, the CDR3 is TGCGCCAGCAGTGAGTCGAGAAGCCCAGATACGCAGTATTTT.

The chain recombines TRBV7-2 with TRBJ2-6; no reliable D call. Trimming stripped 0 bases from V and 0 bases from J, with 9 bases between. Germline values: CDR1 SGHTA, CDR2 FQGNSA. The CDR3 is made up of 17 amino acids. As DNA, the CDR3 is TGTGCCAGCAGCTTAGCGCTAGGGAACTCTGGGGCCAACGTCCTGACTTTC. As protein: CASSLALGNSGANVLTF.

This clonotype was picked up a small number of times. V is TRBV29-1 and J is TRBJ2-3; 9 nucleotides align to TRBD2. Germline loops: CDR1 SQVTM, CDR2 ANQGSEA. With 1 base clipped from V and 6 bases from J, the junction kept 2 bases outside the gene matches. The CDR3 is 13 amino acids. CDR3 loop: CSVEGLAVDTQYF. The CDR3, as DNA: TGCAGCGTTGAAGGACTAGCGGTGGATACGCAGTATTTT.

The chain carries TRBV6-5 and TRBJ2-1, with D possibly TRBD1 on 5 matching bases. The CDR3 covers 14 residues. With 2 bases removed from V and 4 bases from J, the gap between germline ends came to 9 bases. CDR1 and CDR2 (germline): MNHEY, SVGAGI. CDR3 bases: TGTGCCAGCAGTTACAAAGGGGCTTACAATGAGCAGTTCTTC. Its protein product is CASSYKGAYNEQFF.

This clonotype has only a few counts. V usage is TRBV5-1 and J usage is TRBJ1-1, with D maybe TRBD1 (6 bases). The V and J ends lost 2 bases and 1 base respectively, with 18 bases between them. The CDR3 covers 17 residues. Germline V lookup: CDR1 SGHRS, CDR2 YFSETQ. CDR3 sequence (DNA): TGCGCCAGCAGCTTAACTTCAGGGGCGAATAAGAACACTGAAGCTTTCTTT. Its translation is CASSLTSGANKNTEAFF.